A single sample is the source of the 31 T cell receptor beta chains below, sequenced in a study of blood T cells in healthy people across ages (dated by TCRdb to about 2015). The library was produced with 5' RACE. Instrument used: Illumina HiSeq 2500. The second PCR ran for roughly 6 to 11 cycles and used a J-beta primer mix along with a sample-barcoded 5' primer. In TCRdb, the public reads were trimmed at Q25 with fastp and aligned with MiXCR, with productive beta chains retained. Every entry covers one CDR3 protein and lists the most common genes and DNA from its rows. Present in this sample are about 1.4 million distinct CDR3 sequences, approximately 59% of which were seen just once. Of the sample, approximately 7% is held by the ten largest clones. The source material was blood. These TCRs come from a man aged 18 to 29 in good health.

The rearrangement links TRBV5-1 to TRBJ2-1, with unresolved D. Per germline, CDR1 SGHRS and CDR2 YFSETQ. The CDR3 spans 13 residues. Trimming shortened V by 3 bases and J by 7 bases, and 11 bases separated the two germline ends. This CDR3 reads CASSWDILNEQFF. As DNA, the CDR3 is TGCGCCAGCAGCTGGGATATTTTGAATGAGCAGTTCTTC. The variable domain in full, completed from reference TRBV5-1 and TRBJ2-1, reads KAGVTQTPRYLIKTRGQQVTLSCSPISGHRSVSWYQQTPGQGLQFLFEYFSETQRNKGNFPGRFSGRQFSNSRSEMNVSTLELGDSALYLCASSWDILNEQFFGPGTRLTVL.

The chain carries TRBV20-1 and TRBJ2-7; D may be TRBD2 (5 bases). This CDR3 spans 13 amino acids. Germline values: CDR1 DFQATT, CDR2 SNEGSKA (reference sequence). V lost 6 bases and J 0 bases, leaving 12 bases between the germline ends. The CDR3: CSAIGDISYEQYF. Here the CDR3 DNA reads TGCAGTGCGATCGGGGATATCTCCTACGAGCAGTACTTC.

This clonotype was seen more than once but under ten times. CDR3 coding DNA: TGTGCCAGCAGTTTAGCGCCGGGACAGGGGGCTGAAAAACTGTTTTTT. As protein: CASSLAPGQGAEKLFF. This chain joins TRBV12-3 or TRBV12-4 and TRBJ1-4, with 12 positions matching TRBD1. This CDR3 spans 16 amino acids. The V segment lost 0 bases and the J segment 7 bases; nucleotides outside the gene matches: 3.

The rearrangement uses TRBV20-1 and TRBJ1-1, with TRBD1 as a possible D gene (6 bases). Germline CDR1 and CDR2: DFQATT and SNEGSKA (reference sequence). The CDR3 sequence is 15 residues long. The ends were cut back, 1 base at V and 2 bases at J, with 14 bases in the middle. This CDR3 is CSARGGLGTNTEAFF. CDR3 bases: TGCAGTGCTAGAGGGGGGCTAGGGACAAACACTGAAGCTTTCTTT.

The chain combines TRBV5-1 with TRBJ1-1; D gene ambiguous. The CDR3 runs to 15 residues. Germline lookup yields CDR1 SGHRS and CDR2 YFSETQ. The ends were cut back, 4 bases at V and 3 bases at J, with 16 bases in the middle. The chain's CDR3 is CASSPQKGGYTEAFF. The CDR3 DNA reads TGCGCCAGCAGCCCCCAGAAGGGCGGCTACACTGAAGCTTTCTTT.

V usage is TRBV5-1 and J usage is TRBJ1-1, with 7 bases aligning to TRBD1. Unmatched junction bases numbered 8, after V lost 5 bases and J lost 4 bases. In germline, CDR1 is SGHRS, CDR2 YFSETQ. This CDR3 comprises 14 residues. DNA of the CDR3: TGCGCCAGCAGTTTGACAGGGAGATCCACTGAAGCTTTCTTT. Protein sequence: CASSLTGRSTEAFF. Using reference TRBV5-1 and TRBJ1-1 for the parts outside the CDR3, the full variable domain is KAGVTQTPRYLIKTRGQQVTLSCSPISGHRSVSWYQQTPGQGLQFLFEYFSETQRNKGNFPGRFSGRQFSNSRSEMNVSTLELGDSALYLCASSLTGRSTEAFFGQGTRLTVV.

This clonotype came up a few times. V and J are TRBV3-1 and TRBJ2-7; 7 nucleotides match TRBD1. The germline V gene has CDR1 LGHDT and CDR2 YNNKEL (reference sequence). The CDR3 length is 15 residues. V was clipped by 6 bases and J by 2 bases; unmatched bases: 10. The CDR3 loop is CASRPGQDPPYEQYF. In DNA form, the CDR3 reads TGTGCCAGCAGACCCGGACAGGACCCCCCCTACGAGCAGTACTTC.

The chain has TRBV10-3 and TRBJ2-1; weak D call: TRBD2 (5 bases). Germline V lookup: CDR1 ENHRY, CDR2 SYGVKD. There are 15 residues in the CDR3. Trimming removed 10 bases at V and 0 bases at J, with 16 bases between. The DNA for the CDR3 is TGTGCCACCAGGCCCGGGGTAAGCTCCTACAATGAGCAGTTCTTC. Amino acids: CATRPGVSSYNEQFF.

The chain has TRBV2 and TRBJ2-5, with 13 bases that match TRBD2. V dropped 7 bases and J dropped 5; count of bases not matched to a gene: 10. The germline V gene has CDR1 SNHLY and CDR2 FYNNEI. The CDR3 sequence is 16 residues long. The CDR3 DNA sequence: TGTGCCAGCACCTCCCTTGGACTAGCGGGAGAGGAGACCCAGTACTTC. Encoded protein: CASTSLGLAGEETQYF.

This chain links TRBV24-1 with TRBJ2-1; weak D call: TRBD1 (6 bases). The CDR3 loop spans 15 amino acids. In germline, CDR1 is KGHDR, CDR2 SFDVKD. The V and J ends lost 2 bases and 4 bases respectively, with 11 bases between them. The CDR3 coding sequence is TGTGCCACCAGTGATTCAAGGACAGTATACAATGAGCAGTTCTTC. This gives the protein CATSDSRTVYNEQFF.

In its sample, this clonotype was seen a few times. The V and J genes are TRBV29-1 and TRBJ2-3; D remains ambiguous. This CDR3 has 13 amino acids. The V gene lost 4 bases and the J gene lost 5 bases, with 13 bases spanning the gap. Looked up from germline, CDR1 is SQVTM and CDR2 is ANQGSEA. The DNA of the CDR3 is TGCAGCGTTGGGCCGGCAGGCGGAGATACGCAGTATTTT. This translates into CSVGPAGGDTQYF.

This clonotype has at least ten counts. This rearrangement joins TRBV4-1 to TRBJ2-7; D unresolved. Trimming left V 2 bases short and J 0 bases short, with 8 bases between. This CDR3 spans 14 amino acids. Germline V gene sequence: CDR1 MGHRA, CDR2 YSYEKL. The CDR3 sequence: CASSQSRSSYEQYF. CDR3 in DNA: TGCGCCAGCAGCCAAAGCAGAAGCTCCTACGAGCAGTACTTC.

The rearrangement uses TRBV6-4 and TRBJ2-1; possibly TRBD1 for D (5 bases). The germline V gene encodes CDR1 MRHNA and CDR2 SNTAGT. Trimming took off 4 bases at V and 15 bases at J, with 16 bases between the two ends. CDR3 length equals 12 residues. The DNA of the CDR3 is TGTGCCAGCAGTGGTAGTGGGGCGATCTTGTTCTTC. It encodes CASSGSGAILFF.

The DNA for the CDR3 is TGTGCCAGCAGCTACGTGGAGGGGAGAGGCTACACCTTC. It translates to CASSYVEGRGYTF. The V gene is TRBV7-2, the J gene TRBJ1-2; possibly TRBD1 for D (5 bases). This CDR3 spans 13 amino acids. V lost 4 bases and J 8 bases, leaving 14 bases between the germline ends. Germline V gene data show CDR1 as SGHTA and CDR2 as FQGNSA.

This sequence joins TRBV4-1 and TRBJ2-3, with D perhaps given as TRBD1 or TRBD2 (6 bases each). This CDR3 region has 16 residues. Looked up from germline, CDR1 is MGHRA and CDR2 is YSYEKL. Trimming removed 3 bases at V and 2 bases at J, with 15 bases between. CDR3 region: CASSHPGGLDTDTQYF. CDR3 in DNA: TGCGCCAGCAGCCATCCCGGGGGCTTGGACACAGATACGCAGTATTTT.

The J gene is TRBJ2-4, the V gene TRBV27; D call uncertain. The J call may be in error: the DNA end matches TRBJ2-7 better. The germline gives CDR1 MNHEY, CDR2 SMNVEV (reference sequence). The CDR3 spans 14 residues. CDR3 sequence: CASSLSFGPHEQYF. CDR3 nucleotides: TGTGCCAGCAGTTTATCGTTTGGCCCCCACGAGCAGTACTTC.

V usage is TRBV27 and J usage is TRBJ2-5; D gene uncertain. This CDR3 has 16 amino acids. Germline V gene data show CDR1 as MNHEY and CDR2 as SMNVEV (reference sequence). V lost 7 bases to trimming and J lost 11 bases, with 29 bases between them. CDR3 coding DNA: TGTGCCAGCACTGTTTGGGGATACGCTGACGACAATGAGCAGTACTTC. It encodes CASTVWGYADDNEQYF.

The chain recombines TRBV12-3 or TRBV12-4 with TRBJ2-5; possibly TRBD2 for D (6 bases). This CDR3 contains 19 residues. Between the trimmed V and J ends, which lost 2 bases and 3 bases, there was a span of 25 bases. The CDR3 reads CASSLKSRDFSPKKETQYF. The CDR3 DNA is TGTGCCAGCAGTTTAAAGTCCCGGGACTTCTCACCTAAAAAAGAGACCCAGTACTTC.

The chain's CDR3 is CASTLFWGTEAFF. The CDR3 bases are TGTGCCAGCACCCTGTTCTGGGGCACTGAAGCTTTCTTT. The gene calls are TRBV12-3 or TRBV12-4 and TRBJ1-1; D ambiguous. Trimming took off 7 bases at V and 4 bases at J, with 13 bases between the two ends. The CDR3 spans 13 residues.

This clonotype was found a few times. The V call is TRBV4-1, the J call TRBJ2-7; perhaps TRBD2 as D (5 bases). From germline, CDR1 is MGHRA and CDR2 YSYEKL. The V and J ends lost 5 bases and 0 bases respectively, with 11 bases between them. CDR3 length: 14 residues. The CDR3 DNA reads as TGCGCCAGCAGCAGGGCAGACTACTCCTACGAGCAGTACTTC. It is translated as CASSRADYSYEQYF.

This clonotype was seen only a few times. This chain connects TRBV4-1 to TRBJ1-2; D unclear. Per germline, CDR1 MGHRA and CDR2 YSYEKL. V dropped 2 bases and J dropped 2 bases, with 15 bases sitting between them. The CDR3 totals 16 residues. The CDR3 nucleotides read TGCGCCAGCAGCCAACCCGTGGGCAGCCGAAACTATGGCTACACCTTC. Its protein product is CASSQPVGSRNYGYTF.

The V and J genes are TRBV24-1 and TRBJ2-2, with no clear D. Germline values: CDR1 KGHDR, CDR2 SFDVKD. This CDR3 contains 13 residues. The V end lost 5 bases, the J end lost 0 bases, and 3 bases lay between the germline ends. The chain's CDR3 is CATSAPNTGELFF. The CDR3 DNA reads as TGTGCCACCAGTGCCCCGAACACCGGGGAGCTGTTTTTT.

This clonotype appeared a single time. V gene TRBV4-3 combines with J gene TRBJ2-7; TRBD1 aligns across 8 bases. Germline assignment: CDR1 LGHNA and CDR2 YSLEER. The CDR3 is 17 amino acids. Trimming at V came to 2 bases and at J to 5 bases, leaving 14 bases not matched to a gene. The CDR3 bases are TGCGCCAGCAGCCAATCGCTCGTGGACAGGGTTTTCAACGAGCAGTACTTC. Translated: CASSQSLVDRVFNEQYF.

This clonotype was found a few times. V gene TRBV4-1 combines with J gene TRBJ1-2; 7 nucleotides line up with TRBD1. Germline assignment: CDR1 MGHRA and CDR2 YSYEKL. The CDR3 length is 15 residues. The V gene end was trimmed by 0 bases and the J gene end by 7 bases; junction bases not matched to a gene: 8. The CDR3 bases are TGCGCCAGCAGCCAAGACCCCACAGGGGTCTCTGGCTACACCTTC. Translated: CASSQDPTGVSGYTF.

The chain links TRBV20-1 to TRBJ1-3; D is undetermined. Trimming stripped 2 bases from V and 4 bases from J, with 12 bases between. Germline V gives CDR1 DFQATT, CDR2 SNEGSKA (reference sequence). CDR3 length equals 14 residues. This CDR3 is CSARSGGLGNTIYF. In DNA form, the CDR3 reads TGCAGTGCTAGATCGGGCGGCTTGGGAAACACCATATATTTT.

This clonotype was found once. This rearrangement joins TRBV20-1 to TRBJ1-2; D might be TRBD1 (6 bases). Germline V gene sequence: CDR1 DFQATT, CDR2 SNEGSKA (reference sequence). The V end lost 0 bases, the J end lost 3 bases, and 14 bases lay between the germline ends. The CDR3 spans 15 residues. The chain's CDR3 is CSARDSDRLDYGYTF. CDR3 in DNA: TGCAGTGCTAGAGATAGCGACAGGCTCGACTATGGCTACACCTTC.

The chain's CDR3 is CASSVTSGRAIEQFF. The DNA of the CDR3 is TGTGCCAGCAGCGTGACTAGCGGGAGGGCCATTGAGCAGTTCTTC. The chain uses TRBV9 and TRBJ2-1; the match to TRBD2 covers 14 bases. The junction had 4 bases not matched to a gene; V was cut back by 2 bases and J by 9 bases. Germline CDR1 and CDR2: SGDLS and YYNGEE. The CDR3 sequence is 15 residues long.

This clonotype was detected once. The CDR3 region has the DNA TGCGCCAGCAGCGACGGGACAGGGGTTGGAAATTCACCCCTCCACTTT. This encodes CASSDGTGVGNSPLHF. This chain connects TRBV5-1 to TRBJ1-6; 10 nucleotides match TRBD1. J gave up 7 bases and V 4 bases, and 8 bases lay outside the gene matches. The CDR3 has 16 residues. Germline V CDR1 and CDR2: SGHRS, YFSETQ.

CDR3 region: CSVDGQAYNEQFF. The CDR3 nucleotides are TGCAGCGTGGACGGACAGGCCTACAATGAGCAGTTCTTC. The chain joins TRBV29-1 to TRBJ2-1; 7 nucleotides agree with TRBD1. CDR1 and CDR2 (germline): SQVTM, ANQGSEA. The CDR3 has 13 residues. Germline trimming cut 6 bases from V and 2 bases from J; bases unmatched to any gene: 4.

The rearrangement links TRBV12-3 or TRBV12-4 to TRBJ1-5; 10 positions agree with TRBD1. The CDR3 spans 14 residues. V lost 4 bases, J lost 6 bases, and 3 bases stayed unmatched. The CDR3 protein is CASSSGQGPQPQHF. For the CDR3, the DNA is TGTGCCAGCAGTTCGGGACAGGGGCCTCAGCCCCAGCATTTT.

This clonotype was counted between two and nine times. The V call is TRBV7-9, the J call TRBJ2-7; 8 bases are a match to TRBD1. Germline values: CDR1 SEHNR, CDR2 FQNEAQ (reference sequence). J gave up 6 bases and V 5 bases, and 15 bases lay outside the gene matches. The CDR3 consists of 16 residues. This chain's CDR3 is CASSVFVGTGNLEQYF. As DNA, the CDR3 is TGTGCCAGCAGCGTATTTGTCGGGACAGGAAATCTCGAGCAGTACTTC.